This T cell receptor (beta chain) emerged from a study of T cell changes during pregnancy in multiple sclerosis. Sequencing used immunoSEQ multiplex PCR; TCRdb keeps in-frame clones, though not all of them. Here the sample spans roughly 58,000 clones, 90% being singletons. Germline V gene sequence: CDR1 MNHEY, CDR2 SMNVEV (reference sequence). V gave up 6 bases and J gave up 3 bases; unmatched junction bases: 7. The CDR3 sequence is 15 residues long. This chain joins TRBV27 and TRBJ2-2, with 7 bases that match TRBD1. This sequence was found in a female donor with multiple sclerosis, enrolled in a pregnancy study. Material: CD8+ T cells from peripheral blood mononuclear cells, obtained before pregnancy. DNA of the CDR3: TGTGCCAGCAGCCGACAGGGTTGGGACACCGGGGAGCTGTTTTTT. It translates to CASSRQGWDTGELFF.